Listed below are T cell receptor beta chains from one sample, sequenced in a study of radiotherapy plus CTLA-4 blockade in lung cancer. Sequencing was performed with immunoSEQ multiplex PCR; in TCRdb, only in-frame clones are kept and a portion is missing. In the table there are 40,000 to 60,000 clones, approximately 86% of which are singletons. Specimen: peripheral blood, collected from a patient treated with radiotherapy plus ipilimumab. These TCRs come from a human donor with non-small cell lung cancer that progressed on radiotherapy plus ipilimumab. Some clones in this sample may be carry-over from other donors' samples. The CDR3 runs from the conserved cysteine through the conserved F or W. The order of the fields is J gene, V gene, D gene, clone size, CDR3 protein, CDR3 DNA. The D gene is left open where the match is weak. The size field is filled for only some rows; it gives once, few, many or a size class.

>TRBJ1-1|TRBV19|TRBD1|NA
CASSIKGAAEAFF
TGTGCCAGTAGTATAAAGGGGGCGGCTGAAGCTTTCTTT
>TRBJ2-7|TRBV28|TRBD2|NA
CASSFIAAGDSYEQYF
TGTGCCAGCAGTTTTATTGCGGCGGGAGACTCCTACGAGCAGTACTTC
>TRBJ2-7|TRBV15|NA|NA
CATSRDSQMSYEQYF
TGTGCCACCAGCAGAGACAGTCAAATGTCCTACGAGCAGTACTTC
>TRBJ2-5|TRBV9|NA|NA
CASSVAVQTETQYF
TGTGCCAGCAGCGTAGCAGTTCAAACCGAGACCCAGTACTTC
>TRBJ1-3|TRBV12-5|NA|NA
CASGSGIARRSGNTIYF
TGTGCTAGTGGCTCTGGGATAGCGCGCCGCTCTGGAAACACCATATATTTT
>TRBJ2-5|TRBV18|NA|NA
CASSYAETQYF
TGTGCCAGCTCATACGCGGAGACCCAGTACTTC
>TRBJ2-7|TRBV6-6|TRBD1|few
CASSYKTGGWYEQYF
TGTGCCAGCAGTTACAAGACAGGGGGTTGGTACGAGCAGTACTTC
>TRBJ1-1|TRBV30|NA|NA
CAWSVRPGGQEAFF
TGTGCCTGGAGTGTACGGCCCGGAGGGCAGGAGGCTTTCTTT
>TRBJ2-2|TRBV2|NA|NA
CASSGEGTPGELFF
TGTGCCAGCAGTGGAGAGGGAACGCCCGGGGAGCTGTTTTTT
>TRBJ2-1|TRBV6-5|NA|NA
CASSYSSGPDNEQFF
TGTGCCAGCAGTTACTCTAGCGGCCCAGACAATGAGCAGTTCTTC
>TRBJ1-2|TRBV7-2|NA|NA
CASSPEANYGYTF
TGTGCCAGCAGCCCCGAGGCAAACTATGGCTACACCTTC
>TRBJ1-4|TRBV30|NA|NA
CAWRTGRDVNEKLFF
TGTGCCTGGAGAACGGGGAGGGATGTTAATGAAAAACTGTTTTTT
>TRBJ2-6|TRBV11-2|NA|NA
CASSLFGGSGANVLTF
TGTGCCAGCAGCTTATTCGGGGGCTCTGGGGCCAACGTCCTGACTTTC
>TRBJ2-3|TRBV7-2|NA|NA
CASSLLPGGPPDTQYF
TGTGCCAGCAGCTTACTTCCCGGGGGACCTCCAGATACGCAGTATTTT
>TRBJ1-4|TRBV15|NA|NA
CATSRAQARNEKLFF
TGTGCCACCAGCAGAGCACAGGCCCGTAATGAAAAACTGTTTTTT
>TRBJ2-7|TRBV27|TRBD1|NA
CASSRDRNSYEQYF
TGTGCCAGCAGTCGGGACAGGAACTCCTACGAGCAGTACTTC
>TRBJ2-1|TRBV2|NA|NA
CASRPERSANEQFF
TGTGCCAGCAGGCCAGAGAGGAGTGCGAATGAGCAGTTCTTC
>TRBJ2-1|TRBV29-1|TRBD2|NA
CSVEVLSGVRYNEQFF
TGCAGCGTTGAAGTCCTTAGCGGGGTGAGGTACAATGAGCAGTTCTTC
>TRBJ2-7|TRBV11-1|NA|NA
CASSGFGSQVYEQYF
TGTGCCAGCAGCGGATTTGGATCCCAGGTCTACGAGCAGTACTTC
>TRBJ2-3|TRBV28|NA|NA
CASSPYSGYTDTQYF
TGTGCCAGCAGTCCCTATAGCGGATACACAGATACGCAGTATTTT
>TRBJ2-3|TRBV11-2|TRBD2|NA
CASSLERGGQHTQYF
TGTGCCAGCAGCTTAGAGCGGGGGGGCCAACATACGCAGTATTTT
>TRBJ2-3|TRBV29-1|TRBD2|NA
CSVEGPSGSTDTQYF
TGCAGCGTTGAAGGTCCTAGCGGGAGCACAGATACGCAGTATTTT
>TRBJ2-1|TRBV27|TRBD1|NA
CASSTGQGFHEQFF
TGTGCCAGCAGCACGGGACAGGGGTTCCATGAGCAGTTCTTC
>TRBJ1-1|TRBV2|TRBD1|once
CASSTPGGGTEAFF
TGTGCCAGCAGTACCCCAGGGGGCGGCACTGAAGCTTTCTTT
>TRBJ2-7|TRBV5-6|TRBD2|NA
CASSPDSGRAYEQYF
TGTGCCAGCAGCCCTGATAGCGGGAGGGCCTACGAGCAGTACTTC
>TRBJ1-2|TRBV11-2|NA|few
CASSLSGNYGYTF
TGTGCCAGCAGCTTGTCGGGAAACTATGGCTACACCTTC
>TRBJ2-1|TRBV5-1|TRBD2|NA
CASSSGGAAGYEQFF
TGCGCCAGCAGCTCCGGGGGGGCTGCTGGGTATGAGCAGTTCTTC
>TRBJ2-7|TRBV9|TRBD2|NA
CASSSQRGGLEQYF
TGTGCCAGCAGCTCCCAGCGGGGGGGCTTGGAGCAGTACTTC
>TRBJ2-7|TRBV25-1|NA|NA
CASSELDSQLIYEQYF
TGTGCCAGCAGTGAATTAGACAGCCAACTGATCTACGAGCAGTACTTC
>TRBJ2-1|TRBV4-1|TRBD2|NA
CASSRTSGPSYNEQFF
TGCGCCAGCAGCCGGACTAGCGGGCCTTCCTACAATGAGCAGTTCTTC
>TRBJ1-3|TRBV11-2|NA|NA
CASSFSGRITSGNTIYF
TGTGCCAGCAGCTTTAGCGGCAGGATTACCTCTGGAAACACCATATATTTT
>TRBJ2-7|TRBV25-1|NA|once
CASSELKVTGEQYF
TGTGCCAGCAGTGAACTTAAGGTTACGGGCGAGCAGTACTTC
>TRBJ1-2|TRBV27|NA|NA
CASSLSGGRNYGYTF
TGTGCCAGCAGTTTATCAGGGGGTAGAAACTATGGCTACACCTTC
>TRBJ1-5|TRBV5-3|TRBD1|NA
CARSHRGVGNQPQHF
TGTGCCAGAAGCCACAGGGGGGTCGGCAATCAGCCCCAGCATTTT
>TRBJ2-7|TRBV6-5|NA|NA
CASSYPPTGDYEQYF
TGTGCCAGCAGTTACCCCCCGACAGGAGACTACGAGCAGTACTTC
>TRBJ2-1|TRBV18|TRBD2|NA
CASSPSSGGGNEQFF
TGTGCCAGCTCACCGTCTAGCGGGGGAGGCAATGAGCAGTTCTTC
>TRBJ1-2|TRBV5-1|TRBD1|NA
CASSWRTGNYGYTF
TGCGCCAGCAGCTGGAGGACAGGGAACTATGGCTACACCTTC